The 4 T cell receptor beta chains in this list originate from one sample, sequenced in a study of prognosis after radiotherapy for stage I lung cancer. Genomic DNA provided the template from which TCR beta CDR3 was amplified by two-round multiplex PCR. It was primers specific to each TRBV and TRBJ gene that first-round PCR used. Using its own MiXCR run on the multiplex PCR reads, TCRdb lists one record per CDR3 protein. Among tens of thousands of distinct CDR3 sequences, about 30% were seen once, and the ten largest hold roughly a third. Material: PBMCs, obtained before or after stereotactic body radiation therapy (not recorded which). These TCRs come from a donor over 45 with non-small cell lung cancer.

CDR3: CASSFRTANYGYTF. CDR3 DNA sequence: TGTGCCAGCAGCTTCAGGACGGCTAACTATGGCTACACCTTC. The V and J genes are TRBV5-5 and TRBJ1-2; D call uncertain. Germline V gene lookup returns CDR1 SGHKS and CDR2 YYEKEE (reference sequence). The CDR3 sequence is 14 residues long. V was cut by 2 bases and J by 0 bases, with 8 bases left in between.

Ten or more counts support this clonotype. V gene TRBV5-1 combines with J gene TRBJ1-4; 7 nucleotides align to TRBD1. This CDR3 region has 15 residues. V dropped 4 bases and J dropped 6; count of bases not matched to a gene: 9. The germline V gene has CDR1 SGHRS and CDR2 YFSETQ. The CDR3 nucleotides read TGCGCCAGCAGCCAGCAAGGGACAGTGGATGAAAAACTGTTTTTT. As protein: CASSQQGTVDEKLFF.

About this clonotype: Only one base separates this from a far larger clonotype, so it likely reflects a read error. The CDR3 nucleotides read TGTGCCAGCAGCTTAGTGGGGGCGGTCCTGGGTCAAGAGACCCAGTACTTC. It specifies CASSLVGAVLGQETQYF. The genes are TRBV2 and TRBJ2-5, with D possibly being TRBD1 (6 bases). Per the germline V gene, CDR1 is SNHLY and CDR2 is FYNNEI. V was clipped by 6 bases and J by 2 bases, with 22 bases between them. The CDR3 runs to 17 residues.

The sample holds many counts of this clonotype. The J gene is TRBJ2-1, the V gene TRBV6-2 or TRBV6-3, with TRBD2 matching 12 bases. After removal of 2 bases from V and 3 bases from J, the junction contained 2 bases not matched to a gene. CDR1 is MNHEY and CDR2 is SVGEGT in the germline V gene. This CDR3 comprises 16 residues. CDR3 coding DNA: TGTGCCAGCAGTTACGGGACTAGCGGGCACTACAATGAGCAGTTCTTC. Its protein is CASSYGTSGHYNEQFF.